These 13 T cell receptor beta chains were sequenced from one sample in a study. TCRdb processed the 5' RACE reads anew with MiXCR; each CDR3 protein has one entry. Seen here are 50,000 to 65,000 distinct CDR3 sequences, around 21% observed once, and the top ten hold roughly 2.9%. Treg sorting used a CD4+CD25+CD127-/low gate. The sample was tumor-infiltrating Tregs sorted from the breast tumor. These receptor sequences come from a female donor with breast cancer.

This clonotype has more than one count but fewer than ten. The V and J genes are TRBV10-3 and TRBJ1-5; D unclear. The CDR3 spans 13 residues. Trimming cost V 0 bases and J 6 bases, with 6 bases left between them. The germline gives CDR1 ENHRY, CDR2 SYGVKD. The DNA of the CDR3 is TGTGCCATCAGTGAGTCATGGAGTCAGCCCCAGCATTTT. It encodes CAISESWSQPQHF.

The chain has TRBV2 and TRBJ2-3; 7 bases are shared with TRBD1. The CDR3 is 16 residues long. Germline lookup yields CDR1 SNHLY and CDR2 FYNNEI. V was pared by 4 bases and J by 4 bases, with 11 bases of the junction left unmatched. CDR3 sequence: CASSVTGVLSPDTQYF. For the CDR3, the DNA is TGTGCCAGCAGTGTTACAGGGGTCCTATCCCCAGATACGCAGTATTTT.

In this sample, this clonotype turned up many times. The CDR3 region has the DNA TGTGCCAGCAGTTCGTCCGGGACACATGCCTACACTAAGATGTTTTTT. Protein: CASSSSGTHAYTKMFF. This chain links TRBV6-5 with TRBJ2-2; TRBD1 is a possible D gene (6 bases). V was trimmed by 4 bases and J by 15 bases, leaving 27 bases between them. The CDR3 length is 16 residues. The germline CDR1 and CDR2 sequences are MNHEY and SVGAGI.

The sample holds a few counts of this clonotype. The CDR3 DNA is TGCGCCAGCAGCCCGGGGGGCCCCAAGGGGGAACAGTTCTTC. It translates to CASSPGGPKGEQFF. J is TRBJ2-1 and V is TRBV5-1; perhaps TRBD2 as D (7 bases). The CDR3 has 14 amino acids. CDR1 and CDR2 from the germline V gene are SGHRS and YFSETQ. Trimming shortened V by 4 bases and J by 13 bases, and 21 bases separated the two germline ends.

Note on this clonotype: Compared with germline, one end of the junction differs, possibly owing to a read error. The chain combines TRBV4-1 with TRBJ2-6; no reliable D call. This CDR3 has 16 amino acids. In germline, CDR1 is MGHRA, CDR2 YSYEKL. In nucleotides, the CDR3 is TGCGCCAACAGCCAAGTCCAAACAACGGGGGCCAACGTCCTGACTTTC. As protein: CANSQVQTTGANVLTF.

The sample holds a few counts of this clonotype. The rearrangement joins TRBV7-2 to TRBJ2-5, with D uncertain. CDR1 is SGHTA and CDR2 is FQGNSA in the germline V gene. Between the trimmed V and J ends, which lost 0 bases and 1 base, there was a span of 12 bases. The CDR3 consists of 16 residues. The CDR3 sequence is CASSLAGVGFQETQYF. CDR3 DNA sequence: TGTGCCAGCAGCTTAGCCGGAGTAGGCTTCCAAGAGACCCAGTACTTC.

The chain uses TRBV18 and TRBJ2-5; no clear D gene. V lost 3 bases, J lost 5 bases, and 10 bases lay in between. Germline V lookup: CDR1 KGHSH, CDR2 LQKENI. This CDR3 comprises 13 residues. The CDR3 sequence: CASSPQVQETQYF. The CDR3 DNA reads TGTGCCAGCTCACCTCAGGTCCAGGAGACCCAGTACTTC.

This clonotype was seen more than once but under ten times. This chain links TRBV12-3 or TRBV12-4 with TRBJ2-1; D is perhaps TRBD2 (7 bases). This CDR3 has 14 amino acids. Trimming took off 3 bases at V and 10 bases at J, with 16 bases between the two ends. This CDR3 is CASSFLAEGGEQFF. The CDR3 region has the DNA TGTGCCAGCAGTTTCCTAGCGGAGGGGGGGGAGCAGTTCTTC.

The CDR3 DNA reads TGTGCCAGCAGCTCCCCGGACAATGAGCAGTTCTTC. Protein product: CASSSPDNEQFF. The chain joins TRBV7-3 to TRBJ2-1, with D unclear. The CDR3 covers 12 residues. Trimming took 4 bases from V and 5 from J, leaving 6 bases between them. From germline, CDR1 is SGHTA and CDR2 FQGTGA.

By sample share, this clonotype is medium-sized (0.01 to 0.1%). This chain connects TRBV6-5 to TRBJ2-5; 8 bases are a match to TRBD2. V shed 8 bases, J shed 4 bases, and the junction held 6 bases outside the gene matches. Looked up from germline, CDR1 is MNHEY and CDR2 is SVGAGI. The CDR3 sequence is 13 residues long. The DNA for the CDR3 is TGTGCCAGCGGTCGGGAGGGCACAGAGACCCAGTACTTC. This encodes CASGREGTETQYF.

The sample holds a few counts of this clonotype. This chain joins TRBV10-3 and TRBJ1-5; tentatively, D is TRBD1 (6 bases). The V end lost 8 bases, the J end lost 4 bases, and 15 bases lay between the germline ends. The CDR3 runs 14 residues. Germline CDR1 reads ENHRY; CDR2 reads SYGVKD. CDR3: CAIGGRGVNQPQHF. The CDR3, as DNA: TGTGCCATCGGCGGCAGGGGCGTGAATCAGCCCCAGCATTTT.

The chain combines TRBV7-9 with TRBJ1-1; 8 bases map to TRBD1. CDR1 SEHNR and CDR2 FQNEAQ come from the germline V gene (reference sequence). Losses at the gene ends were 5 bases for V and 6 bases for J; bases not matched to a gene: 2. This CDR3 is built from 12 residues. This CDR3 reads CASSLQGAEAFF. In DNA, the CDR3 is TGTGCCAGCAGCCTACAGGGGGCTGAAGCTTTCTTT.

This clonotype was observed a few times. The chain employs TRBV6-1 and TRBJ2-7, with TRBD1 identical over 12 bases. The CDR3 is 21 residues long. The V segment lost 5 bases and the J segment 1 base; nucleotides outside the gene matches: 21. Germline values: CDR1 MNHNS, CDR2 SASEGT. This CDR3 is CASSTNGAGTGGGKRSYEQYF. CDR3 bases: TGTGCCAGCAGTACAAACGGCGCCGGGACAGGGGGCGGGAAAAGGTCCTACGAGCAGTACTTC.